These 20 T cell receptor beta chains share one sample of origin, sequenced in a study of cytomegalovirus exposure and HLA in healthy donors. 13 Jbeta primers and 60 Vbeta primers were used for the PCR. Using immunoSEQ multiplex PCR, the repertoire was profiled, and TCRdb retains in-frame clones only, with some absent. This sample carries approximately 170,000 clones, around 76% of them seen once, and the ten largest clones take 1%. Sequencing was done on a sample of PBMCs. The receptors shown here come from a woman in her thirties or forties in good health and CMV-seronegative.

The CDR3 bases are TGTGCCAGCAGCTTGAGGACAGGGCAAGAGACCCAGTACTTC. Its protein is CASSLRTGQETQYF. The V call is TRBV11-2, the J call TRBJ2-5, with 8 bases fitting TRBD1. CDR3 length: 14 amino acids. The J segment lost 2 bases and the V segment lost 3 bases, leaving 2 bases of the junction unmatched. Per germline, CDR1 SGHAT and CDR2 FQNNGV.

The chain is built from TRBV5-1 and TRBJ2-5, with D tentatively TRBD1 (6 bases). Deletions cut 1 base from V and 4 bases from J, with 8 bases between. The germline V gene encodes CDR1 SGHRS and CDR2 YFSETQ. The CDR3 totals 13 residues. CDR3 in DNA: TGCGCCAGCAGCTTGCGAGGGGGAGAGACCCAGTACTTC. Protein product: CASSLRGGETQYF. The complete variable domain, with remaining parts taken from reference TRBV5-1 and TRBJ2-5, reads KAGVTQTPRYLIKTRGQQVTLSCSPISGHRSVSWYQQTPGQGLQFLFEYFSETQRNKGNFPGRFSGRQFSNSRSEMNVSTLELGDSALYLCASSLRGGETQYFGPGTRLLVL.

This clone has just one count. The chain uses TRBV28 and TRBJ2-2, with D perhaps TRBD1 (6 bases). Germline V gene lookup returns CDR1 MDHEN and CDR2 SYDVKM. The CDR3 loop spans 15 amino acids. The V and J ends lost 6 bases and 1 base respectively, with 12 bases between them. The CDR3 spells CASRFKTGNTGELFF. CDR3 DNA sequence: TGTGCCAGCAGATTTAAGACAGGGAACACCGGGGAGCTGTTTTTT.

This chain joins TRBV11-3 and TRBJ2-3, with TRBD2 as a possible D gene (5 bases). The germline gives CDR1 SGHNT, CDR2 YENEEA. The CDR3 has 17 residues. V was clipped by 1 base and J by 0 bases, with 14 bases between them. The CDR3 DNA reads as TGTGCCAGCAGCTTAGGGGTTGTTAGCGACAGCACAGATACGCAGTATTTT. Translated: CASSLGVVSDSTDTQYF. Full variable domain (outside the CDR3, taken from reference TRBV11-3 and TRBJ2-3): EAGVVQSPRYKIIEKKQPVAFWCNPISGHNTLYWYLQNLGQGPELLIRYENEEAVDDSQLPKDRFSAERLKGVDSTLKIQPAELGDSAVYLCASSLGVVSDSTDTQYFGPGTRLTVL.

This clone was picked up a small number of times. The chain is built from TRBV2 and TRBJ2-7; TRBD2 aligns across 8 bases. This CDR3 comprises 13 residues. J gave up 4 bases and V 4 bases, and 3 bases lay outside the gene matches. CDR1 and CDR2 from the germline V gene are SNHLY and FYNNEI. CDR3 residues: CASSGSGIYEQYF. The CDR3 DNA reads TGTGCCAGCAGTGGTAGCGGGATATACGAGCAGTACTTC.

This sequence joins TRBV6-5 and TRBJ2-7; 8 bases match TRBD1. The germline V gene encodes CDR1 MNHEY and CDR2 SVGAGI. After removal of 6 bases from V and 4 bases from J, the junction contained 11 bases not matched to a gene. This CDR3 is 15 amino acids long. The CDR3 spells CASRGSGTGLYEQYF. The CDR3 DNA sequence: TGTGCCAGCAGGGGTTCCGGGACAGGACTTTACGAGCAGTACTTC.

The gene calls are TRBV29-1 and TRBJ2-5, with 14 bases matching TRBD2. The V gene's germline CDR1 is SQVTM and CDR2 ANQGSEA. V lost 3 bases and J lost 4; bases outside the gene matches: 13. This CDR3 contains 18 residues. CDR3 in DNA: TGCAGCGTTGACCCCCAAAAGACTAGCGGGAGGGCCGGAGAGACCCAGTACTTC. It codes for CSVDPQKTSGRAGETQYF.

The V call is TRBV7-2, the J call TRBJ2-3; 14 nucleotides align to TRBD2. V lost 3 bases, J lost 4 bases, and 6 bases stayed unmatched. The CDR3 totals 17 residues. The germline V gene has CDR1 SGHTA and CDR2 FQGNSA. This CDR3 is CASSLGTSGSRADTQYF. The CDR3 DNA sequence: TGTGCCAGCAGCTTGGGGACTAGCGGGAGTAGAGCAGATACGCAGTATTTT. Full variable domain (remainder filled in from reference TRBV7-2 and TRBJ2-3): GAGVSQSPSNKVTEKGKDVELRCDPISGHTALYWYRQSLGQGLEFLIYFQGNSAPDKSGLPSDRFSAERTGGSVSTLTIQRTQQEDSAVYLCASSLGTSGSRADTQYFGPGTRLTVL.

This clone has only one observation. The germline gene is not matched at one end of the junction; a read error may be the cause. This same CDR3 is encoded by further DNA sequences in the sample. J is TRBJ2-2 and V is TRBV7-7; 9 bases agree with TRBD1. Per the germline V gene, CDR1 is SSHAT and CDR2 is FNYEAQ (reference sequence). This CDR3 contains 14 residues. DNA of the CDR3: TGTGCTAGCAGCCCGGACAGGGGCGCCGGGGAGCTGTTTTTT. This sequence encodes CASSPDRGAGELFF. Drawing the rest from reference TRBV7-7 and TRBJ2-2, the complete variable domain is GAGVSQSPRYKVTKRGQDVTLRCDPISSHATLYWYQQALGQGPEFLTYFNYEAQPDKSGLPSDRFSAERPEGSISTLTIQRTEQRDSAMYRCASSPDRGAGELFFGEGSRLTVL.

The J gene is TRBJ2-1, the V gene TRBV10-3; TRBD2 matches 9 bases. The CDR3 runs 14 residues. The V and J ends lost 6 bases and 8 bases, in that order; junction bases with no gene match: 8. Germline values: CDR1 ENHRY, CDR2 SYGVKD. For the CDR3, the DNA is TGTGCCATCAGAACCGGGACTAGCTCCCATGAGCAGTTCTTC. This gives the protein CAIRTGTSSHEQFF.

The gene calls are TRBV18 and TRBJ1-2, with D unclear. Germline V CDR1 and CDR2: KGHSH, LQKENI. V lost 3 bases and J 5 bases, leaving 13 bases between the germline ends. The CDR3 runs to 14 residues. CDR3 in amino acids: CASSPSSGEYGYTF. The CDR3 DNA reads TGTGCCAGCTCACCCTCGTCTGGGGAGTATGGCTACACCTTC.

The chain carries TRBV5-1 and TRBJ2-7, with 9 bases aligning to TRBD1. Germline CDR1 is SGHRS and CDR2 is YFSETQ. Trimming removed 1 base from V and 7 bases from J; junction bases left unmatched: 9. The length of the CDR3 is 15 residues. The CDR3 loop is CASSLLQGASGEQYF. CDR3 bases: TGCGCCAGCAGCTTGCTACAGGGGGCATCGGGGGAGCAGTACTTC.

The chain couples TRBV5-1 to TRBJ2-1; 9 nucleotides align to TRBD2. The CDR3 totals 15 residues. With V trimmed by 5 bases and J by 2 bases, 5 bases remained unmatched. CDR1 SGHRS and CDR2 YFSETQ come from the germline V gene. In DNA form, the CDR3 reads TGCGCCAGCAGTAGGGCGGGAGGGCCCTACAATGAGCAGTTCTTC. Its protein product is CASSRAGGPYNEQFF.

This clone has a handful of counts. V and J are TRBV4-1 and TRBJ1-1; 9 bases are shared with TRBD1. The CDR3 has 16 residues. CDR1 and CDR2 from the germline V gene are MGHRA and YSYEKL. After removal of 1 base from V and 7 bases from J, the junction contained 10 bases not matched to a gene. The DNA for the CDR3 is TGCGCCAGCAGCCAAGGTGGGGACAGGGTATTTAGTGAAGCTTTCTTT. This sequence encodes CASSQGGDRVFSEAFF.

CDR3: CASSLDGWGADTQYF. The CDR3, as DNA: TGTGCCAGCAGCTTGGATGGATGGGGAGCAGATACGCAGTATTTT. V is TRBV5-4 and J is TRBJ2-3, with TRBD2 as a possible D gene (5 bases). The CDR3 loop spans 15 amino acids. The germline gives CDR1 SGHNT, CDR2 YYREEE (reference sequence). The V and J ends lost 0 bases and 4 bases respectively, with 12 bases between them.

The V and J genes are TRBV18 and TRBJ2-7; 7 bases map to TRBD2. The V gene's germline CDR1 is KGHSH and CDR2 LQKENI. This CDR3 has 14 residues. V was pared by 2 bases and J by 6 bases, with 7 bases of the junction left unmatched. As DNA, the CDR3 is TGTGCCAGCTCACCAGGCGGGAGTAGAGGCGAGCAGTACTTC. It is translated as CASSPGGSRGEQYF.

V and J are TRBV6-5 and TRBJ2-2, with D tentatively TRBD2 (6 bases). CDR3 length: 13 amino acids. Between the trimmed V and J ends, which lost 5 bases and 7 bases, there was a span of 11 bases. Germline V gene data show CDR1 as MNHEY and CDR2 as SVGAGI. The CDR3 DNA is TGTGCCAGCAGTAAAAGGGAGGTCGGGGAGCTGTTTTTT. Its protein product is CASSKREVGELFF.

The gene calls are TRBV5-1 and TRBJ1-2, with TRBD1 matching over 7 bases. CDR3 length equals 14 residues. Per germline, CDR1 SGHRS and CDR2 YFSETQ. V shed 7 bases, J shed 3 bases, and the junction held 9 bases outside the gene matches. CDR3 region: CASSRGTADYGYTF. The CDR3 nucleotides are TGCGCCAGCTCCCGAGGGACAGCGGACTATGGCTACACCTTC.

V gene TRBV2 combines with J gene TRBJ2-2; unclear D gene. There are 15 residues in the CDR3. V dropped 0 bases and J dropped 4 bases, with 9 bases sitting between them. Per the germline V gene, CDR1 is SNHLY and CDR2 is FYNNEI. CDR3 loop: CASSEAKQSTGELFF. The CDR3 bases are TGTGCCAGCAGTGAAGCTAAACAGTCCACCGGGGAGCTGTTTTTT.

The CDR3: CASSLEGVIGYTF. The CDR3 DNA follows: TGCGCCAGCAGCTTGGAAGGGGTAATTGGCTACACCTTC. J is TRBJ1-2 and V is TRBV5-1, with TRBD1 as a possible D gene (5 bases). This CDR3 comprises 13 residues. CDR1 and CDR2 from the germline V gene are SGHRS and YFSETQ. V lost 0 bases, J lost 7 bases, and 10 bases lay in between.